These T cell receptor beta chains were read from a single sample in a study of CXCR3 chemokines and chemotherapy response in bladder cancer. Using its own MiXCR run on the PCR reads, TCRdb lists one record per CDR3 protein. Found here are 13,000 or so distinct CDR3 sequences, approximately 13% of them singletons; the top ten hold more than 25%. Specimen collection occurred from a patient whose treatment included neoadjuvant chemotherapy. These receptors all come from a human donor with bladder cancer that did not respond to neoadjuvant chemotherapy. The CDR3 runs from the conserved cysteine through the conserved F or W. The order of the fields is J gene, D gene, V gene, clone size, CDR3 protein, CDR3 DNA. A D gene is named only where the DNA matches it firmly. The listing skips clone size in some rows; elsewhere it reads once, few, many or a size class.

TRBJ1-1 | NA | TRBV11-2 | few | CASSLPGRGTEAFF | TGTGCCAGCAGCCTCCCCGGCAGGGGCACTGAAGCTTTCTTT
TRBJ1-2 | NA | TRBV6-5 | few | CASSYDSNYGYTF | TGTGCCAGCAGTTACGACAGCAACTATGGCTACACCTTC
TRBJ1-1 | NA | TRBV7-9 | many | CASSPMGGTEAFF | TGTGCCAGCAGCCCCATGGGGGGCACTGAAGCTTTCTTT
TRBJ1-1 | TRBD1 | TRBV19 | medium-sized | CASSISRGDTEAFF | TGTGCCAGTAGTATCAGCAGGGGGGACACTGAAGCTTTCTTT
TRBJ2-5 | NA | TRBV18 | NA | CASSPLGNSQETQYF | TGTGCCAGCTCACCATTGGGGAACTCCCAAGAGACCCAGTACTTC
TRBJ2-3 | TRBD2 | TRBV28 | many | CASSLTDRTGGDTQYF | TGTGCCAGCAGTTTAACCGACAGAACGGGGGGAGATACGCAGTATTTT
TRBJ1-2 | TRBD1 | TRBV20-1 | many | CSAGQGTTYGYTF | TGCAGTGCAGGACAGGGGACTACCTATGGCTACACCTTC
TRBJ2-4 | TRBD1 | TRBV11-1 | many | CASSSWTGGEKNIQYF | TGTGCCAGCAGCTCCTGGACAGGGGGCGAAAAAAACATTCAGTACTTC
TRBJ2-1 | NA | TRBV6-2/TRBV6-3 | medium-sized | CASSYSGVPSYNEQFF | TGTGCCAGCAGTTATTCTGGGGTTCCATCCTACAATGAGCAGTTCTTC
TRBJ1-1 | NA | TRBV6-5 | many | CASTSTVNTEAFF | TGTGCCAGCACCTCGACAGTCAACACTGAAGCTTTCTTT
TRBJ1-3 | NA | TRBV7-5 | many | CISVPEARGNTIYF | NA
TRBJ1-2 | TRBD1 | TRBV6-2/TRBV6-3 | medium-sized | CASSYLRGTGPSNYGYTF | TGTGCCAGCAGTTATCTTCGAGGGACAGGTCCCTCTAACTATGGCTACACCTTC
TRBJ1-2 | TRBD1 | TRBV5-4 | many | CASSSDTGGRLYGYTF | TGTGCCAGCAGCTCGGATACAGGGGGCCGTTTGTATGGCTACACCTTC
TRBJ2-7 | NA | TRBV28 | few | CASSFRGYSYEQYF | TGTGCCAGCAGTTTCAGGGGCTACTCCTACGAGCAGTACTTC
TRBJ2-3 | TRBD2 | TRBV19 | many | CASNLAGGDTQYF | TGTGCCAGTAACCTAGCGGGGGGAGATACGCAGTATTTT
TRBJ1-6 | TRBD1 | TRBV13 | many | CASSSSGTGESPLHF | TGTGCCAGCAGCTCATCCGGGACAGGGGAGTCACCCCTCCACTTT
TRBJ2-2 | NA | TRBV7-9 | many | CASSLVTANTGELFF | TGTGCCAGCAGCTTAGTGACAGCGAACACCGGGGAGCTGTTTTTT
TRBJ2-3 | NA | TRBV18 | many | CASSQTRGTDTQYF | TGTGCCAGCTCCCAAACCCGGGGCACAGATACGCAGTATTTT
TRBJ2-4 | NA | TRBV6-1 | medium-sized | CASSEGWTANIQYF | TGTGCCAGCAGTGAAGGTTGGACAGCAAACATTCAGTACTTC
TRBJ1-2 | NA | TRBV19 | medium-sized | CASSIGGTFSPWGYTF | TGTGCCAGTAGTATAGGGGGGACATTCTCTCCTTGGGGCTACACCTTC
TRBJ1-1 | NA | TRBV5-4 | few | CASSLDSLRAEAFF | TGTGCCAGCAGCTTGGACAGCCTGAGAGCTGAAGCTTTCTTT
TRBJ1-2 | TRBD1 | TRBV29-1 | large | CSVPTGDGYTF | TGCAGCGTTCCGACAGGGGATGGCTACACCTTC
TRBJ1-1 | NA | TRBV7-9 | many | CASSYPFAGSEAFF | TGTGCCAGCAGCTACCCTTTCGCAGGTTCTGAAGCTTTCTTT
TRBJ2-1 | TRBD2 | TRBV7-9 | NA | CASSPGLAKFF | TGTGCCAGCAGCCCCGGACTAGCTAAGTTCTTC
TRBJ1-5 | NA | TRBV5-6 | many | CASSLRGLGNQPQHF | TGTGCCAGCAGCTTGAGGGGGTTGGGCAATCAGCCCCAGCATTTT
TRBJ2-7 | TRBD2 | TRBV7-9 | NA | CASSLAMRAGDDYEQYF | TGTGCCAGCAGCTTAGCGATGCGAGCGGGGGACGACTACGAGCAGTACTTC
TRBJ2-1 | NA | TRBV7-9 | medium-sized | CASSSTGPKQFF | TGTGCCAGCAGCTCGACGGGTCCGAAGCAGTTCTTC
TRBJ2-7 | TRBD1 | TRBV27 | many | CASSYDRGLYEQYF | TGTGCCAGCAGCTACGACAGGGGCCTCTACGAGCAGTACTTC
TRBJ2-5 | NA | TRBV18 | many | CASSPRLQETQYF | TGTGCCAGCTCACCCCGGCTCCAAGAGACCCAGTACTTC
TRBJ2-1 | TRBD2 | TRBV18 | few | CASSPRLTSGGAYEQFF | TGTGCCAGCTCACCCCGATTGACTAGCGGGGGGGCCTATGAGCAGTTCTTC
TRBJ2-7 | TRBD2 | TRBV10-3 | many | CAITGTSGSEQYF | TGTGCCATCACCGGGACTAGCGGGAGCGAGCAGTACTTC
TRBJ2-2 | TRBD2 | TRBV24-1 | many | CATRGGTNTGELFF | TGTGCCACCAGGGGAGGGACGAACACCGGGGAGCTGTTTTTT
TRBJ1-4 | NA | TRBV6-5 | few | CASSPGTVGEKLFF | TGTGCCAGCAGCCCTGGGACCGTCGGTGAAAAACTGTTTTTT
TRBJ2-7 | NA | TRBV6-1 | NA | CASSEGFGTPYEQYF | TGTGCCAGCAGTGAAGGATTCGGGACCCCCTACGAGCAGTACTTC
TRBJ2-3 | NA | TRBV6-6 | many | CASSYKHNGGADTQYF | TGTGCCAGCAGTTACAAGCATAACGGGGGAGCAGATACGCAGTATTTT